This entry lists 23 T cell receptor beta chains sequenced from one sample in a study of monozygotic twins with inflammatory bowel disease. TCRdb reprocessed the 5' RACE reads and stores each CDR3 protein as one record, lacking DNA. The sample table sets out 140,000 to 150,000 distinct CDR3 sequences. Sample: blood. Receptors were obtained from a human donor with ulcerative colitis or Crohn's disease, or a healthy co-twin of an affected twin (not recorded which).

The gene calls are TRBV6-5 and TRBJ1-6; TCRdb's D gene call, TRBD1, goes unchecked for lack of DNA. CDR1 and CDR2 (germline): MNHEY, SVGAGI. The CDR3 is 16 residues long. The CDR3 loop is CASSSDRGPYNSPLHF.

The CDR3 here is CASSPAQGTDTQYF. The chain joins TRBV12-3 or TRBV12-4 to TRBJ2-3. CDR3 length: 14 amino acids.

The V and J genes are TRBV5-4 and TRBJ2-6. CDR1 is SGHNT, CDR2 YYREEE, per germline (reference sequence). CDR3 length: 14 residues. This CDR3 reads CASSLFSGANVLTF.

This chain connects TRBV5-1 to TRBJ2-1. The germline V gene has CDR1 SGHRS and CDR2 YFSETQ. This CDR3 comprises 11 residues. The CDR3 loop is CASSFSNEQFF. Using reference TRBV5-1 and TRBJ2-1 for the parts outside the CDR3, the full variable domain is KAGVTQTPRYLIKTRGQQVTLSCSPISGHRSVSWYQQTPGQGLQFLFEYFSETQRNKGNFPGRFSGRQFSNSRSEMNVSTLELGDSALYLCASSFSNEQFFGPGTRLTVL.

The chain links TRBV5-5 to TRBJ1-1; TCRdb's D gene call, TRBD1, goes unchecked for lack of DNA. Germline V gene data show CDR1 as SGHKS and CDR2 as YYEKEE (reference sequence). The CDR3 is 16 amino acids. The CDR3 spells CASSPAGMTGFTEAFF.

CDR3 sequence: CAISGKGSYEQYF. J is TRBJ2-7 and V is TRBV10-3. The germline gives CDR1 ENHRY, CDR2 SYGVKD. The CDR3 covers 13 residues.

This chain joins TRBV7-8 and TRBJ2-3; TCRdb returns TRBD2, unconfirmable since there is no DNA. CDR1 and CDR2 from the germline V gene are SGHVS and FQNEAQ. CDR3 length: 15 amino acids. CDR3 sequence reads: CASSLLAPSRDTQYF.

This chain links TRBV2 with TRBJ1-3; with no DNA, the TCRdb D assignment of TRBD1 cannot be verified. Per germline, CDR1 SNHLY and CDR2 FYNNEI. This CDR3 is built from 16 residues. The CDR3 loop reads CASSGGTPSSGNTIYF. The variable domain in full, with the rest retrieved from reference TRBV2 and TRBJ1-3, is EPEVTQTPSHQVTQMGQEVILRCVPISNHLYFYWYRQILGQKVEFLVSFYNNEISEKSEIFDDQFSVERPDGSNFTLKIRSTKLEDSAMYFCASSGGTPSSGNTIYFGEGSWLTVV.

This chain connects TRBV5-1 to TRBJ2-7; TCRdb designates TRBD2, a call that cannot be tested without DNA. Germline V gene data show CDR1 as SGHRS and CDR2 as YFSETQ. The CDR3 has 14 residues. The CDR3 sequence is CASALREELYEQYF.

The rearrangement joins TRBV18 to TRBJ1-5; without DNA, the TCRdb call of TRBD1 cannot be checked. The CDR3 runs to 16 residues. From germline, CDR1 is KGHSH and CDR2 LQKENI. This chain's CDR3 is CASSVGGRGLNQPQHF.

CDR3 region: CASSLLQNQPQHF. The J gene is TRBJ1-5, the V gene TRBV27. Per germline, CDR1 MNHEY and CDR2 SMNVEV (reference sequence). CDR3 length equals 13 residues.

CDR3 protein: CATSAGPGTGELFF. The rearrangement links TRBV15 to TRBJ2-2; the D gene TCRdb calls, TRBD1, cannot be checked with no DNA. The CDR3 length is 14 residues. Germline V gene sequence: CDR1 LNHNV, CDR2 YYDKDF (reference sequence).

The chain links TRBV3-1 to TRBJ1-6; TCRdb outputs TRBD1, but without DNA this stays unchecked. The germline CDR1 and CDR2 sequences are LGHDT and YNNKEL (reference sequence). The CDR3 runs 13 residues. The CDR3 sequence is CASSLGQLQTLHF.

V and J are TRBV5-1 and TRBJ1-1; TCRdb's D call of TRBD1 is untestable without DNA. This CDR3 has 14 amino acids. Per the germline V gene, CDR1 is SGHRS and CDR2 is YFSETQ. The CDR3 region is CASSLGRGRTEAFF.

CDR3 sequence reads: CATTEGESSEAFF. The chain is built from TRBV25-1 and TRBJ1-1; with no DNA, the TCRdb D assignment of TRBD1 cannot be verified. Germline V gene data show CDR1 as MGHDK and CDR2 as SYGVNS. The CDR3 covers 13 residues.

The chain joins TRBV4-3 to TRBJ1-4. Germline CDR1 LGHNA, CDR2 YSLEER. CDR3 length equals 13 residues. The CDR3: CASSRATNEKLFF.

The rearrangement joins TRBV11-3 to TRBJ2-1; TCRdb reports TRBD1, a call that lacks DNA to check it against. The CDR3 is 12 amino acids. Germline V gene sequence: CDR1 SGHNT, CDR2 YENEEA. The CDR3 spells CASSAGWNEQFF.

The chain couples TRBV30 to TRBJ1-1. In germline, CDR1 is GTSNPN, CDR2 SVGIG (reference sequence). CDR3 size: 14 residues. CDR3: CAWSRQSANTEAFF.

The chain is built from TRBV24-1 and TRBJ2-3; TCRdb calls TRBD2, which cannot be checked without DNA. Germline V gene lookup returns CDR1 KGHDR and CDR2 SFDVKD. CDR3 length equals 17 residues. CDR3 amino acids: CATSDPGTSGIQDTQYF.

This chain joins TRBV18 and TRBJ2-1; TCRdb's D call of TRBD2 is untestable without DNA. CDR3 length: 12 residues. Germline CDR1 and CDR2: KGHSH and LQKENI. CDR3 protein: CASSPRGPEQFF.

The chain recombines TRBV11-1 with TRBJ2-2; no DNA is available, so the TRBD2 call from TCRdb remains unchecked. The CDR3 totals 15 residues. CDR1 is SGHAT, CDR2 FQDESV, per germline (reference sequence). CDR3 sequence: CASSLGTSGGGELFF. Using reference TRBV11-1 and TRBJ2-2 for the parts outside the CDR3, the full variable domain is EAEVAQSPRYKITEKSQAVAFWCDPISGHATLYWYRQILGQGPELLVQFQDESVVDDSQLPKDRFSAERLKGVDSTLKIQPAELGDSAMYLCASSLGTSGGGELFFGEGSRLTVL.

The chain combines TRBV5-6 with TRBJ2-1. The germline V gene has CDR1 SGHDT and CDR2 YYEEEE. The CDR3 loop spans 16 amino acids. CDR3 region: CASTFLRQSSYNEQFF.

The V and J genes are TRBV10-2 and TRBJ1-2. This CDR3 has 13 residues. Germline V gene lookup returns CDR1 WSHSY and CDR2 SAAADI. The CDR3 loop is CASTDKGSYGYTF.